One T cell receptor (beta chain) is described in this entry. Its specificity is not known. Trimming removed 1 base from V and 7 bases from J, with 13 bases in between. CDR3 length equals 15 residues. Germline assignment: CDR1 SGHNT and CDR2 YENEEA. The sample belongs to a study of graft-versus-host responses after intestinal transplantation. Study details: Induction using anti-thymocyte globulin, followed by tacrolimus and steroids for two to three years, was given to all recipients.

Profiling relied on immunoSEQ multiplex PCR, and the TCRdb table lists in-frame clones only, not all of them. The sample includes 100,000 to 130,000 clones, roughly 87% of them seen just once. The TCR was taken from a human donor who was the organ donor for an intestinal transplant. The source material was unstimulated CD4+ T cells sorted from spleen or lymph node cells, sampled before transplant. The chain has TRBV11-3 and TRBJ1-4, with D possibly being TRBD1 (6 bases). The CDR3 bases are TGTGCCAGCAGCTTAGCGGGGGCGCGGGGTGAAAAACTGTTTTTT. Encoded protein: CASSLAGARGEKLFF.